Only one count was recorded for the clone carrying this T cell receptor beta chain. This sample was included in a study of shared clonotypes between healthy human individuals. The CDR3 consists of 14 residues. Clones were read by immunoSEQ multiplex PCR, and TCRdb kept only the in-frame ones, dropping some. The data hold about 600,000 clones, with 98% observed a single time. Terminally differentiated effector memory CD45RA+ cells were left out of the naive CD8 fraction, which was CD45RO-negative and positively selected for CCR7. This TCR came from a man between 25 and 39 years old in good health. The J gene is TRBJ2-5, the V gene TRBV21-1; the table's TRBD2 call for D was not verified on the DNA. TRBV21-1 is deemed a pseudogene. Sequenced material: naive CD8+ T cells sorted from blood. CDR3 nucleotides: TGTGCCAGCAGCGAGACGGGGGATCAAGAGACCCAGTACTTC. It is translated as CASSETGDQETQYF.